What follows are 6 T cell receptor beta chains derived from one specimen sequenced in a study of blood T cell repertoires in COVID-19. Assay used: immunoSEQ multiplex PCR; TCRdb lists only in-frame clones, some missing. The data contain a few hundred thousand clones, roughly 84% of them seen just once; the ten biggest clones take up approximately 10%. Sequenced sample: peripheral blood. These receptors were collected from a middle-aged man with active or convalescent COVID-19.

V gene TRBV5-6 combines with J gene TRBJ1-1; 8 nucleotides agree with TRBD1. V lost 2 bases to trimming and J lost 0 bases; unmatched junction nucleotides: 6. Germline V gene sequence: CDR1 SGHDT, CDR2 YYEEEE. CDR3 length equals 16 residues. The CDR3 DNA sequence: TGTGCCAGCAGCTTTCCCCAGGGGGCTGTGAACACTGAAGCTTTCTTT. It specifies CASSFPQGAVNTEAFF.

In the case of this clone: Additional DNA sequences in this sample encode the identical CDR3. The chain carries TRBV5-1 and TRBJ1-1, with D tentatively TRBD1 (6 bases). The V gene lost 0 bases and the J gene lost 0 bases, with 9 bases spanning the gap. Looked up from germline, CDR1 is SGHRS and CDR2 is YFSETQ. This CDR3 is built from 15 residues. The CDR3 protein is CASSLGGQLNTEAFF. In DNA, the CDR3 is TGCGCCAGCAGCTTGGGGGGACAATTGAACACTGAAGCTTTCTTT.

The chain links TRBV20-1 to TRBJ2-3; the match to TRBD2 covers 10 bases. After removal of 3 bases from V and 1 base from J, the junction contained 4 bases not matched to a gene. The CDR3 is 15 residues long. CDR1 is DFQATT and CDR2 is SNEGSKA in the germline V gene (reference sequence). This CDR3 reads CSASDLAGGTDTQYF. CDR3 bases: TGCAGTGCTAGTGACCTAGCGGGAGGCACAGATACGCAGTATTTT.

This chain connects TRBV4-1 to TRBJ1-5; the D is unclear. Germline CDR1 MGHRA, CDR2 YSYEKL. This CDR3 spans 13 amino acids. The V end was cut by 4 bases, the J end by 4 bases, with 8 bases between. CDR3 region: CASSLRTNQPQHF. CDR3 nucleotides: TGCGCCAGCAGCCTTCGGACTAATCAGCCCCAGCATTTT.

This clone was observed a handful of times. The V and J genes are TRBV12-2 and TRBJ2-1; the D call TRBD1 from the table was never checked on the DNA. TRBV12-2 is annotated as a pseudogene. This CDR3 region has 17 residues. The CDR3: CASRPEGQGATYNEQFF. CDR3 nucleotide sequence: TGTGCAAGTCGCCCGGAGGGACAGGGGGCCACCTACAATGAGCAGTTCTTC.

In this sample, this clone turned up a few times. This sequence joins TRBV7-2 and TRBJ1-2; perhaps TRBD1 as D (6 bases). The germline V gene has CDR1 SGHTA and CDR2 FQGNSA. Trimming shortened V by 5 bases and J by 4 bases, and 14 bases separated the two germline ends. The CDR3 consists of 14 residues. CDR3 sequence: CASSPDGQFYGYTF. CDR3 sequence (DNA): TGTGCCAGCAGCCCAGACGGACAGTTCTATGGCTACACCTTC.